This T cell receptor beta chain originates from a study of blood T cell repertoires in COVID-19. Study at large: Whether acute or convalescent, the COVID-19 samples came from the United States, Italy and Spain. Sources were T cells, B-cell-depleted T cells, or PBMCs; the material itself was cDNA or gDNA.

This CDR3 comprises 18 residues. Trimming took 7 bases from V and 3 from J; bases not matched to a gene: 16. Germline lookup yields CDR1 LNHDA and CDR2 SQIVND (reference sequence). Study processing details: Amplified reference gene primers provided the basis for estimating nucleated cell counts. Method: immunoSEQ multiplex PCR; TCRdb's copy keeps in-frame clones and lacks some. That table gives V, J and clone size, and the DNA gave D and trimming. The sample includes just under 250,000 clones, approximately 83% of them seen just once. The V and J genes are TRBV19 and TRBJ1-5; 9 bases are a match to TRBD1. The clonotype originates from a woman in her thirties who had recovered from COVID-19. Input material: peripheral blood. CDR3 sequence (DNA): TGTGCCAGTAATTACGGGACAGGGATTGTTATCGACAATCAGCCCCAGCATTTT. Its protein product is CASNYGTGIVIDNQPQHF. Filled out from reference TRBV19 and TRBJ1-5, the complete variable domain reads DGGITQSPKYLFRKEGQNVTLSCEQNLNHDAMYWYRQDPGQGLRLIYYSQIVNDFQKGDIAEGYSVSREKKESFPLTVTSAQKNPTAFYLCASNYGTGIVIDNQPQHFGDGTRLSIL.